This TCR beta chain was retrieved from a study of blood T cell repertoires in COVID-19. Data came from immunoSEQ multiplex PCR; TCRdb stores just in-frame clones and leaves some out. The table has about 250,000 clones, approximately 85% seen once. The CDR3 covers 12 residues. The germline gives CDR1 KGHSH, CDR2 LQKENI. The V gene lost 5 bases and the J gene lost 6 bases, with 10 bases spanning the gap. The source material was PBMCs or T cells enriched from blood (not recorded which). The TCR comes from a woman aged 50 to 60 who had been exposed to COVID-19. This sequence joins TRBV18 and TRBJ1-2, with D uncertain. In nucleotides, the CDR3 is TGTGCCAGCTCAATCTACAGTGATGGCTACACCTTC. This encodes CASSIYSDGYTF.